Below are 14 T cell receptor beta chains sequenced from a single sample in a study of Ad26.COV2.S vaccination and SARS-CoV-2 variants. Stated treatment: about 20 received Ad26.COV2.S at low or high dose, single or two shots; about 5 received placebo; per-sample allocation not given. Samples were taken on day 63 after the first vaccine or placebo injection. Method: immunoSEQ multiplex PCR; TCRdb's copy keeps in-frame clones and lacks some. Of 430,000 or so clones listed, 90% are singletons. This material consisted of peripheral blood, taken in a trial of Ad26.COV2.S vaccine versus placebo. These receptors were taken from a person aged 18-60 years who received the Ad26.COV2.S COVID-19 vaccine or a placebo.

The J gene is TRBJ2-1, the V gene TRBV7-9; 10 nucleotides match TRBD2. The CDR3 extends over 14 amino acids. CDR1 is SEHNR and CDR2 is FQNEAQ in the germline V gene (reference sequence). With V trimmed by 5 bases and J by 8 bases, 6 bases remained unmatched. The CDR3: CASSDGTSVDEQFF. The CDR3, as DNA: TGTGCCAGCAGCGATGGGACTAGCGTCGATGAGCAGTTCTTC.

The chain carries TRBV5-4 and TRBJ2-3, with 7 positions matching TRBD2. The V and J ends lost 1 base and 6 bases, in that order; junction bases with no gene match: 14. In germline, CDR1 is SGHNT, CDR2 YYREEE (reference sequence). The CDR3 sequence is 17 residues long. This CDR3 reads CASSLPQAGPRSDTQYF. The CDR3 nucleotides read TGTGCCAGCAGCTTGCCCCAAGCGGGACCGAGGTCGGATACGCAGTATTTT.

This clone has a single count. V gene TRBV6-5 combines with J gene TRBJ2-2; the match to TRBD2 covers 9 bases. The CDR3 runs to 15 residues. CDR1 is MNHEY and CDR2 is SVGAGI in the germline V gene. The V segment lost 6 bases and the J segment 1 base; nucleotides outside the gene matches: 3. The CDR3 loop reads CASSLSGRNTGELFF. The CDR3 region has the DNA TGTGCCAGCAGCCTTAGCGGGAGGAACACCGGGGAGCTGTTTTTT.

This rearrangement joins TRBV7-8 to TRBJ2-7, with TRBD2 matching over 7 bases. CDR1 and CDR2 (germline): SGHVS, FQNEAQ. The CDR3 is made up of 14 amino acids. V trimming: 4 bases; J trimming: 5 bases; junction bases outside the gene matches: 8. The CDR3 protein is CASSSVGGEHEQYF. The CDR3, as DNA: TGTGCCAGCAGCTCGGTTGGGGGGGAGCACGAGCAGTACTTC.

The genes are TRBV6-6 and TRBJ1-2; 7 nucleotides match TRBD1. Per the germline V gene, CDR1 is MNHNY and CDR2 is SVGAGI (reference sequence). After removal of 0 bases from V and 8 bases from J, the junction contained 3 bases not matched to a gene. This CDR3 region has 13 residues. CDR3: CASSYSTGSGYTF. DNA for the CDR3: TGTGCCAGCAGTTACTCGACAGGGAGCGGCTACACCTTC.

The chain joins TRBV6-5 to TRBJ2-7, with D possibly TRBD1 on 7 matching bases. Germline V CDR1 and CDR2: MNHEY, SVGAGI. V was pared by 6 bases and J by 5 bases, with 17 bases between. CDR3 size: 14 residues. CDR3: CASRRQGGLHEQYF. The CDR3 bases are TGTGCCAGCAGGAGACAGGGAGGACTACACGAGCAGTACTTC.

The rearrangement links TRBV28 to TRBJ1-4, with a weak D call TRBD1 (6 bases). Looked up from germline, CDR1 is MDHEN and CDR2 is SYDVKM. The CDR3 spans 13 residues. The V end lost 6 bases, the J end lost 8 bases, and 13 bases lay between the germline ends. CDR3 bases: TGTGCCAGCAGATCCCAGGGGAACGAAAAACTGTTTTTT. It yields the protein CASRSQGNEKLFF.

The chain has TRBV19 and TRBJ2-2; D may be TRBD2 (6 bases). Per the germline V gene, CDR1 is LNHDA and CDR2 is SQIVND (reference sequence). The CDR3 is made up of 14 amino acids. V lost 8 bases and J lost 1, with 11 bases in between. The chain's CDR3 is CASFSGMNTGELFF. The CDR3, as DNA: TGTGCCAGTTTTAGCGGAATGAACACCGGGGAGCTGTTTTTT.

The rearrangement links TRBV27 to TRBJ2-5, with D perhaps matching TRBD1 (5 bases). Deletions cut 0 bases from V and 5 bases from J, with 10 bases between. Germline V gene lookup returns CDR1 MNHEY and CDR2 SMNVEV (reference sequence). The CDR3 contains 14 residues. The CDR3 region is CASSLSRAWETQYF. CDR3 DNA sequence: TGTGCCAGCAGTTTATCCAGGGCGTGGGAGACCCAGTACTTC.

The chain couples TRBV18 to TRBJ2-3; no clear D. Trimming stripped 6 bases from V and 0 bases from J, with 13 bases between. The CDR3 length is 15 residues. Germline values: CDR1 KGHSH, CDR2 LQKENI. The CDR3 loop is CASSRNRASTDTQYF. In DNA, the CDR3 is TGTGCCAGCTCGCGAAACAGAGCTAGCACAGATACGCAGTATTTT. Full variable domain (remainder filled in from reference TRBV18 and TRBJ2-3): NAGVMQNPRHLVRRRGQEARLRCSPMKGHSHVYWYRQLPEEGLKFMVYLQKENIIDESGMPKERFSAEFPKEGPSILRIQQVVRGDSAAYFCASSRNRASTDTQYFGPGTRLTVL.

This clone was found a few times. The chain joins TRBV6-6 to TRBJ2-1, with 15 nucleotides matching TRBD2. V was pared by 5 bases and J by 8 bases, with 13 bases of the junction left unmatched. The germline CDR1 and CDR2 sequences are MNHNY and SVGAGI (reference sequence). The CDR3 is 18 residues long. CDR3 in amino acids: CASSRPLGLAGGIYEQFF. CDR3 DNA sequence: TGTGCCAGCAGTCGCCCACTTGGACTAGCGGGAGGGATCTATGAGCAGTTCTTC.

The chain employs TRBV7-9 and TRBJ1-1; D is perhaps TRBD1 (5 bases). Germline-derived CDR1 and CDR2 are SEHNR and FQNEAQ (reference sequence). Trimming cost V 11 bases and J 0 bases, with 22 bases left between them. The CDR3 runs 16 residues. DNA for the CDR3: TGTGCCTCTCTAGGGGAAACTTACCCCATGAACACTGAAGCTTTCTTT. This encodes CASLGETYPMNTEAFF.

This clone was detected only a few times. This rearrangement joins TRBV7-3 to TRBJ2-1; 9 nucleotides align to TRBD2. CDR1 and CDR2 (germline): SGHTA, FQGTGA. The CDR3 is 15 amino acids. Unmatched junction bases numbered 7, after V lost 2 bases and J lost 8 bases. CDR3: CASSLGLAGLHEQFF. DNA for the CDR3: TGTGCCAGCAGCTTAGGGCTAGCGGGATTACATGAGCAGTTCTTC. Combining the CDR3 with reference TRBV7-3 and TRBJ2-1 gives the whole variable domain GAGVSQTPSNKVTEKGKYVELRCDPISGHTALYWYRQSLGQGPEFLIYFQGTGAADDSGLPNDRFFAVRPEGSVSTLKIQRTERGDSAVYLCASSLGLAGLHEQFFGPGTRLTVL.

V gene TRBV19 combines with J gene TRBJ2-2; 8 nucleotides match TRBD2. CDR1 and CDR2 from the germline V gene are LNHDA and SQIVND (reference sequence). J lost 4 bases, V lost 5 bases, and 6 bases had no gene match. CDR3 length: 15 amino acids. In nucleotides, the CDR3 is TGTGCCAGTAGTCTGAAGCGGGAGCTCACCGGGGAGCTGTTTTTT. This translates into CASSLKRELTGELFF.